Shown below are 14 T cell receptor beta chains from a single sample sequenced in a study of cytomegalovirus exposure and HLA in healthy donors. It was with 60 Vbeta and 13 Jbeta primers that the PCR ran. Profiled with immunoSEQ multiplex PCR; TCRdb holds only in-frame clones, not every one. The data contain fewer than 250,000 clones, around 79% of them singletons. What was sequenced was PBMCs. These receptors were obtained from a woman aged 50 to 65 in good health and CMV-seronegative.

This clone was detected a few times. V gene TRBV7-2 combines with J gene TRBJ2-1; 11 bases line up with TRBD2. V shed 0 bases, J shed 13 bases, and the junction held 5 bases outside the gene matches. The CDR3 has 14 residues. Germline V CDR1 and CDR2: SGHTA, FQGNSA. As DNA, the CDR3 is TGTGCCAGCAGCTTAGCCCTAGCGGGGGGTACTCAGTTCTTC. The encoded protein is CASSLALAGGTQFF.

The J gene is TRBJ1-5, the V gene TRBV15; D ambiguous. This CDR3 has 17 amino acids. CDR1 is LNHNV and CDR2 is YYDKDF in the germline V gene (reference sequence). With 1 base removed from V and 0 bases from J, the gap between germline ends came to 13 bases. CDR3 sequence: CATSRVFEGPSNQPQHF. The CDR3 DNA sequence: TGTGCCACCAGCAGAGTATTTGAGGGCCCTAGCAATCAGCCCCAGCATTTT.

The J gene is TRBJ2-7, the V gene TRBV2; D gene unclear. V lost 4 bases to trimming and J lost 6 bases, with 13 bases between them. This CDR3 has 13 amino acids. Germline CDR1 reads SNHLY; CDR2 reads FYNNEI. The chain's CDR3 is CASSAVPHSEQYF. DNA of the CDR3: TGTGCCAGCAGTGCAGTGCCTCACAGCGAGCAGTACTTC.

This clone was detected only a few times. V gene TRBV2 combines with J gene TRBJ2-3; D may be TRBD2 (6 bases). The CDR3 spans 16 residues. The germline V gene has CDR1 SNHLY and CDR2 FYNNEI. V was trimmed by 6 bases and J by 3 bases, leaving 19 bases between them. In nucleotides, the CDR3 is TGTGCCAGCAGCGCTATCCCGGGACTGGGGACAGATACGCAGTATTTT. This encodes CASSAIPGLGTDTQYF.

This rearrangement joins TRBV4-3 to TRBJ2-5; 11 positions agree with TRBD1. This CDR3 comprises 15 residues. Germline lookup yields CDR1 LGHNA and CDR2 YSLEER. Germline trimming cut 4 bases from V and 5 bases from J; bases unmatched to any gene: 6. The CDR3 loop is CASSLGQGAWETQYF. CDR3 bases: TGCGCCAGCAGCCTCGGACAGGGGGCTTGGGAGACCCAGTACTTC.

The genes are TRBV29-1 and TRBJ2-5; TRBD2 matches 10 bases. The DNA end is a closer match to TRBJ2-7, so the J assignment may be wrong. The germline V gene has CDR1 SQVTM and CDR2 ANQGSEA. There are 14 residues in the CDR3. The CDR3 loop is CSVESWTSGYEQYF. The CDR3 nucleotides read TGCAGCGTTGAAAGTTGGACTAGCGGCTACGAGCAGTACTTC.

V usage is TRBV11-1 and J usage is TRBJ1-1; no clear D gene. Germline V gene lookup returns CDR1 SGHAT and CDR2 FQDESV (reference sequence). With 5 bases removed from V and 1 base from J, the gap between germline ends came to 14 bases. There are 15 residues in the CDR3. CDR3 DNA sequence: TGTGCCAGCAGCCCAGCTCGGGGTTCGAACACTGAAGCTTTCTTT. Residues: CASSPARGSNTEAFF.

V and J are TRBV6-1 and TRBJ1-2; 8 nucleotides align to TRBD1. CDR3 length: 13 residues. CDR1 is MNHNS, CDR2 SASEGT, per germline. Trimming took 4 bases from V and 5 from J; bases not matched to a gene: 3. The CDR3 DNA is TGTGCCAGCAGTGGGGACAGGTGGTATGGCTACACCTTC. Residues: CASSGDRWYGYTF.

This clone was seen a single time. This rearrangement joins TRBV28 to TRBJ1-3, with a tentative D call TRBD1 (5 bases). The CDR3 has 14 residues. Germline V CDR1 and CDR2: MDHEN, SYDVKM. The germline V and J ends were trimmed by 8 bases and 0 bases, with 11 bases remaining between them. CDR3 region: CASSTGPSGNTIYF. CDR3 coding DNA: TGTGCCAGCTCTACAGGTCCCTCTGGAAACACCATATATTTT.

CDR3 residues: CASSPRDTRITDTQYF. Here the CDR3 DNA reads TGTGCCAGCTCACCCAGGGACACCAGGATCACAGATACGCAGTATTTT. The V call is TRBV18, the J call TRBJ2-3, with D tentatively TRBD1 (6 bases). CDR1 is KGHSH, CDR2 LQKENI, per germline. The CDR3 covers 16 residues. The V end lost 3 bases, the J end lost 2 bases, and 15 bases lay between the germline ends.

The gene calls are TRBV29-1 and TRBJ1-1; no definite D call. Germline CDR1 reads SQVTM; CDR2 reads ANQGSEA. Deletions cut 4 bases from V and 1 base from J, with 7 bases between. This CDR3 contains 12 residues. The DNA for the CDR3 is TGCAGCGTTGCGGGTTGGAACACTGAAGCTTTCTTT. Amino acid sequence: CSVAGWNTEAFF.

The chain is built from TRBV7-9 and TRBJ1-2, with D possibly matching TRBD1 (6 bases). V gave up 5 bases and J gave up 4 bases, with 17 bases separating them. This CDR3 spans 15 amino acids. Germline V lookup: CDR1 SEHNR, CDR2 FQNEAQ (reference sequence). CDR3 sequence reads: CASSPPSGHLYGYTF. The CDR3 nucleotides read TGTGCCAGCAGCCCCCCCTCGGGACACCTCTATGGCTACACCTTC.

The rearrangement uses TRBV27 and TRBJ1-2; no firm D call. V shed 2 bases and J shed 2 bases, with 6 bases lying between them. This CDR3 region has 13 residues. In germline, CDR1 is MNHEY, CDR2 SMNVEV (reference sequence). The DNA for the CDR3 is TGTGCCAGCAGTTTACGGGAGAACTATGGCTACACCTTC. Its protein product is CASSLRENYGYTF.

The chain has TRBV6-4 and TRBJ2-1, with TRBD2 as a possible D gene (6 bases). V gave up 5 bases and J gave up 8 bases, with 16 bases separating them. The CDR3 runs 14 residues. Germline lookup yields CDR1 MRHNA and CDR2 SNTAGT. CDR3 loop: CASSHGGANDEQFF. The CDR3 coding sequence is TGTGCCAGCAGTCACGGCGGGGCTAACGATGAGCAGTTCTTC.